This T cell receptor beta chain was sequenced in a study of T cell responses to AZD1222 COVID-19 vaccine. Points from the study as a whole: Donors in the cohort were predominantly white British and more often female, and clonal diversity was possibly underestimated. CD4 TCRs linked to vaccination spanned spike, dominating at 160-218 and 743-854.

In regard to this clone: Its antigen remains unknown.

Germline V gives CDR1 MDHEN, CDR2 SYDVKM. The CDR3 is 16 amino acids. Trimming pared 5 bases from V and 0 bases from J, leaving 16 bases between. Measured with immunoSEQ multiplex PCR; TCRdb has only the in-frame clones, and not every one. The table includes approximately 150,000 clones, approximately 93% detected once. Analyses pooled second doses at about 4 or about 12 weeks. The receptor comes from an adult who received the AZD1222 COVID-19 vaccine. V and J are TRBV28 and TRBJ2-5; D gene uncertain. Sequences were derived from peripheral blood, sampled 28 days after the second AZD1222 dose. The CDR3 region is CASSSFHELYQETQYF. As DNA, the CDR3 is TGTGCCAGCAGTAGTTTCCATGAACTGTACCAAGAGACCCAGTACTTC.